These 4 T cell receptor beta chains originate from one sample sequenced in a study of Ad26.COV2.S vaccination and SARS-CoV-2 variants (dated by TCRdb to the early 2020s). In the paper's terms, the treatment or condition label means: about 20 received Ad26.COV2.S at low or high dose, single or two shots; roughly 5 received placebo; per-sample allocation not given. For vaccine and placebo recipients, repertoires were sequenced using samples collected on day 63 after the first injection. Receptors were amplified or captured by the immunoSEQ multiplex PCR assay. TCRdb mirrors the immuneACCESS table, restricted to in-frame sequences. Some clones are absent from its copies; in checked studies, under half trace to an unresolved V gene, and the reason for the others is unknown. The sample includes about 400,000 clones, with around 91% observed a single time. The ten largest clones take up 1.9% of the sample.

The sequences come from peripheral blood, collected in a trial of Ad26.COV2.S vaccine versus placebo. The receptors shown here come from a person aged 18 to 65 who received the Ad26.COV2.S COVID-19 vaccine or a placebo.

This chain uses TRBV24-1 with TRBJ2-1; D gene unclear. V dropped 3 bases and J dropped 7 bases, with 6 bases sitting between them. CDR1 is KGHDR and CDR2 is SFDVKD in the germline V gene. The CDR3 has 12 amino acids. DNA for the CDR3: TGTGCCACCAGTGATCCGGAAAATGAGCAGTTCTTC. This sequence encodes CATSDPENEQFF.

The V gene is TRBV7-9, the J gene TRBJ2-3; 8 positions agree with TRBD2. V dropped 3 bases and J dropped 2; count of bases not matched to a gene: 7. Germline-derived CDR1 and CDR2 are SEHNR and FQNEAQ (reference sequence). The CDR3 length is 16 residues. CDR3 sequence reads: CASSFQRERVTDTQYF. The CDR3 DNA is TGTGCCAGCAGCTTCCAGCGGGAGAGGGTCACAGATACGCAGTATTTT.

V usage is TRBV12-3 or TRBV12-4 and J usage is TRBJ1-4; D is uncertain. There are 12 residues in the CDR3. V lost 6 bases and J lost 8, with 10 bases in between. In DNA, the CDR3 is TGTGCCAGCAGACAAAACACCGAAAAACTGTTTTTT. Its protein is CASRQNTEKLFF.

The chain couples TRBV9 to TRBJ1-1; the match to TRBD1 covers 7 bases. Germline CDR1 and CDR2: SGDLS and YYNGEE. CDR3 length: 15 amino acids. The junction had 9 bases not matched to a gene; V was cut back by 3 bases and J by 4 bases. CDR3 in amino acids: CASSAGGWGSTEAFF. The CDR3, as DNA: TGTGCCAGCAGCGCAGGGGGTTGGGGAAGCACTGAAGCTTTCTTT.